Below, one T cell receptor beta chain is given with its context. Its antigen is unidentified. Expressed TCRB transcripts were sequenced, since all the RNA that had been isolated was reverse transcribed. Repertoires were generated with immunoSEQ multiplex PCR, while TCRdb's copy carries only in-frame clones and drops some. The sample lists about 280,000 clones, around 16% occurring once. This entry comes from a study of beta chain features in type 1 diabetes. Donors underwent one heparinised blood draw, around 100 mL on average. Study outcomes and limitations: TCRB CDR3s from Type 1 diabetes patients were moderately but significantly shorter in all four CD4+ subsets.

The V gene's germline CDR1 is MNHEY and CDR2 SMNVEV (reference sequence). V was trimmed by 3 bases and J by 0 bases, leaving 13 bases between them. CDR3 length equals 16 residues. V usage is TRBV27 and J usage is TRBJ2-3; D perhaps matches TRBD1 (6 bases). The sequence derives from a man aged 18 to 29 with type 1 diabetes. Sequencing used naive CD4+ T cells from blood. Written as DNA, the CDR3 is TGTGCCAGCAGTTTCCACGGGACACCTAGCACAGATACGCAGTATTTT. Translation gives CASSFHGTPSTDTQYF.